Below are 28 T cell receptor beta chains sequenced from a single sample in a study of blood T cell repertoires in COVID-19. Clones were sequenced by immunoSEQ multiplex PCR, and TCRdb holds only the in-frame ones, with some missing. The sample yields 90,000 to 150,000 clones, approximately 87% seen once. The specimen sequenced was peripheral blood. These receptors all come from a man in his fifties or sixties with acute or convalescent COVID-19.

This sequence joins TRBV15 and TRBJ2-7; D uncertain. This CDR3 is 14 amino acids long. From germline, CDR1 is LNHNV and CDR2 YYDKDF (reference sequence). Between the trimmed V and J ends, which lost 0 bases and 5 bases, there was a span of 11 bases. The CDR3 sequence is CATSREVRFDEQYF. For the CDR3, the DNA is TGTGCCACCAGCAGAGAGGTCCGGTTCGACGAGCAGTACTTC.

This rearrangement joins TRBV18 to TRBJ2-7; TRBD2 matches 10 bases. CDR3 length: 15 residues. V lost 0 bases and J lost 12; bases outside the gene matches: 11. The germline V gene encodes CDR1 KGHSH and CDR2 LQKENI. Here the CDR3 DNA reads TGTGCCAGCTCACCACCGCCTAGCGGGAGCGGAGGGCCGTACTTC. This encodes CASSPPPSGSGGPYF.

CDR3 bases: TGTGCCAGTACCAGGGGTGATGGGGCCAACGTCCTGACTTTC. It is translated as CASTRGDGANVLTF. This chain connects TRBV19 to TRBJ2-6; D perhaps matches TRBD1 (6 bases). CDR3 length: 14 residues. Trimming removed 7 bases from V and 3 bases from J, with 10 bases in between. CDR1 LNHDA and CDR2 SQIVND come from the germline V gene (reference sequence).

This chain joins TRBV3-1 (or the pseudogene TRBV3-2) and TRBJ2-2; 8 nucleotides agree with TRBD1. The junction had 8 bases not matched to a gene; V was cut back by 4 bases and J by 7 bases. Germline-derived CDR1 and CDR2 are LGHDT and YNNKEL (reference sequence). The CDR3 length is 15 residues. In DNA, the CDR3 is TGTGCCAGCAGCCTATCGGACAGGGAGGTCGGGGAGCTGTTTTTT. This sequence encodes CASSLSDREVGELFF.

This chain joins TRBV7-2 and TRBJ2-1; D remains ambiguous. The CDR3 sequence is 13 residues long. Germline assignment: CDR1 SGHTA and CDR2 FQGNSA. V was pared by 6 bases and J by 5 bases, with 11 bases between. CDR3 coding DNA: TGTGCCAGCAGACCTCTCGGTGACAATGAGCAGTTCTTC. This sequence encodes CASRPLGDNEQFF.

This clone has just one count. The J gene is TRBJ2-7, the V gene TRBV7-9; 9 bases agree with TRBD1. V shed 4 bases, J shed 5 bases, and the junction held 9 bases outside the gene matches. The CDR3 extends over 15 amino acids. The germline V gene has CDR1 SEHNR and CDR2 FQNEAQ (reference sequence). The CDR3 is CASSYPGQGPHEQYF. CDR3 DNA sequence: TGTGCCAGCAGCTATCCGGGACAGGGTCCCCACGAGCAGTACTTC.

The chain recombines TRBV7-3 with TRBJ2-1; TRBD2 matches 7 bases. From germline, CDR1 is SGHTA and CDR2 FQGTGA. After removal of 2 bases from V and 5 bases from J, the junction contained 6 bases not matched to a gene. The CDR3 loop spans 15 amino acids. As DNA, the CDR3 is TGTGCCAGCAGCTTATCTCCCGGGACTAACAATGAGCAGTTCTTC. This translates into CASSLSPGTNNEQFF.

This clone was picked up one time. The rearrangement uses TRBV28 and TRBJ2-5, with 7 bases lining up with TRBD1. The CDR3 sequence is 13 residues long. Germline CDR1 is MDHEN and CDR2 is SYDVKM. Trimming removed 5 bases from V and 3 bases from J; junction bases left unmatched: 3. Here the CDR3 reads CASSRGREETQYF. CDR3 nucleotides: TGTGCCAGCAGTAGGGGGCGGGAAGAGACCCAGTACTTC.

V is TRBV24-1 and J is TRBJ2-2; D perhaps matches TRBD1 (5 bases). The CDR3 sequence is 15 residues long. Germline CDR1 is KGHDR and CDR2 is SFDVKD. V gave up 2 bases and J gave up 3 bases, with 9 bases separating them. The CDR3 region is CATSDSQVYTGELFF. CDR3 bases: TGTGCCACCAGTGATTCACAGGTGTACACCGGGGAGCTGTTTTTT.

The V gene is TRBV28, the J gene TRBJ1-1; a weak D match, TRBD1 (5 bases). Germline CDR1 is MDHEN and CDR2 is SYDVKM. This CDR3 has 15 residues. Deletions cut 8 bases from V and 4 bases from J, with 20 bases between. The CDR3 nucleotides read TGTGCCAGCGGGTCAGACAGACGCCTAGTCACTGAAGCTTTCTTT. Translation: CASGSDRRLVTEAFF.

The rearrangement uses TRBV27 and TRBJ1-1, with no clear D. The length of the CDR3 is 14 residues. The germline V gene encodes CDR1 MNHEY and CDR2 SMNVEV (reference sequence). Trimming took 5 bases from V and 1 from J, leaving 11 bases between them. CDR3 residues: CASSPWGANTEAFF. DNA for the CDR3: TGTGCCAGCAGTCCCTGGGGAGCGAACACTGAAGCTTTCTTT.

The table lists this clone with a count of one. The CDR3 loop is CASITQGNQPQHF. As DNA, the CDR3 is TGTGCCAGTATCACTCAGGGGAATCAGCCCCAGCATTTT. The V and J genes are TRBV28 and TRBJ1-5; possible D gene TRBD1, 6 bases. Trimming stripped 9 bases from V and 4 bases from J, with 13 bases between. The CDR3 is 13 residues long. The germline gives CDR1 MDHEN, CDR2 SYDVKM.

The V call is TRBV6-5, the J call TRBJ2-5; 10 bases fit TRBD2. Germline loops: CDR1 MNHEY, CDR2 SVGAGI. V shed 4 bases and J 4 bases; nucleotides not matched to a gene: 9. The CDR3 loop spans 16 amino acids. CDR3 sequence reads: CASSSSIAGGPETQYF. The DNA for the CDR3 is TGTGCCAGCAGTTCAAGCATAGCGGGAGGCCCAGAGACCCAGTACTTC.

The sample holds a few counts of this clone. The chain has TRBV24-1 and TRBJ2-2, with unresolved D. Trimming left V 3 bases short and J 4 bases short, with 8 bases between. CDR1 KGHDR and CDR2 SFDVKD come from the germline V gene. The CDR3 has 14 residues. The CDR3 is CATSDPRSTGELFF. The CDR3 region has the DNA TGTGCCACCAGTGATCCTCGGAGCACCGGGGAGCTGTTTTTT.

This rearrangement joins TRBV11-1 to TRBJ2-5, with 7 bases fitting TRBD1. Germline V gives CDR1 SGHAT, CDR2 FQDESV (reference sequence). The CDR3 runs 12 residues. Trimming took 8 bases from V and 5 from J; bases not matched to a gene: 5. The CDR3 region has the DNA TGTGCCAGCGAGGGGGCTGAGGAGACCCAGTACTTC. This encodes CASEGAEETQYF. The complete variable domain, with remaining parts taken from reference TRBV11-1 and TRBJ2-5, reads EAEVAQSPRYKITEKSQAVAFWCDPISGHATLYWYRQILGQGPELLVQFQDESVVDDSQLPKDRFSAERLKGVDSTLKIQPAELGDSAMYLCASEGAEETQYFGPGTRLLVL.

This clone has just one count. The gene calls are TRBV19 and TRBJ2-6; D possibly corresponds to TRBD2 (5 bases). CDR1 LNHDA and CDR2 SQIVND come from the germline V gene (reference sequence). Trimming removed 6 bases at V and 0 bases at J, with 9 bases between. The length of the CDR3 is 15 residues. The CDR3 nucleotides are TGTGCCAGTAGAATCGAGGGCTCTGGGGCCAACGTCCTGACTTTC. It is translated as CASRIEGSGANVLTF. Variable domain in full (rest from reference TRBV19 and TRBJ2-6): DGGITQSPKYLFRKEGQNVTLSCEQNLNHDAMYWYRQDPGQGLRLIYYSQIVNDFQKGDIAEGYSVSREKKESFPLTVTSAQKNPTAFYLCASRIEGSGANVLTFGAGSRLTVL.

This clone came up once. This chain joins TRBV7-6 and TRBJ1-1, with a weak D call TRBD1 (6 bases). Germline V CDR1 and CDR2: SGHVS, FNYEAQ. This CDR3 comprises 14 residues. V dropped 2 bases and J dropped 3 bases, with 10 bases sitting between them. The CDR3 DNA sequence: TGTGCCAGCAGCTTAAGAGGGGGGGACACTGAAGCTTTCTTT. It codes for CASSLRGGDTEAFF.

V gene TRBV9 combines with J gene TRBJ1-4, with D unresolved. Germline V gives CDR1 SGDLS, CDR2 YYNGEE. The CDR3 is made up of 14 amino acids. Trimming left V 0 bases short and J 8 bases short, with 11 bases between. The CDR3 nucleotides are TGTGCCAGCAGCGTAGAAGCGGTGGGCGAAAAACTGTTTTTT. This translates into CASSVEAVGEKLFF.

This chain connects TRBV6-5 to TRBJ1-1; TRBD1 is a possible D gene (6 bases). Trimming pared 6 bases from V and 4 bases from J, leaving 18 bases between. Germline CDR1 and CDR2: MNHEY and SVGAGI. The CDR3 runs 15 residues. As DNA, the CDR3 is TGTGCCAGCAGCTCTGGGGCAGCACAGGGCACTGAAGCTTTCTTT. It encodes CASSSGAAQGTEAFF.

Notes on this clone: Compared with germline, one end of the junction differs, possibly owing to a read error. The chain links TRBV28 to TRBJ2-7; TRBD2 matches 13 bases. The germline CDR1 and CDR2 sequences are MDHEN and SYDVKM. This CDR3 comprises 20 residues. For the CDR3, the DNA is TGTGCCAGCAGTTTATATAGGGCCACTAGCGGGAGGGCCCAGTCCTCCGAGCAGTACTTC. Protein product: CASSLYRATSGRAQSSEQYF.

The rearrangement joins TRBV5-1 to TRBJ2-2; perhaps TRBD2 as D (5 bases). This CDR3 has 14 amino acids. Trimming stripped 0 bases from V and 5 bases from J, with 8 bases between. Germline V gene sequence: CDR1 SGHRS, CDR2 YFSETQ. Here the CDR3 DNA reads TGCGCCAGCAGCTTGGGGCCGGGAACCGGGGAGCTGTTTTTT. Protein sequence: CASSLGPGTGELFF.

The V and J genes are TRBV19 and TRBJ1-3, with TRBD1 matching over 10 bases. This CDR3 has 15 residues. Germline values: CDR1 LNHDA, CDR2 SQIVND (reference sequence). The ends lost 6 bases at V and 2 bases at J; junction bases unmatched: 4. The CDR3 nucleotides read TGTGCCAGTAGCACCGACAGGGGGCCTGGAAACACCATATATTTT. Protein: CASSTDRGPGNTIYF.

V usage is TRBV5-1 and J usage is TRBJ2-3, with 12 positions matching TRBD1. Losses at the gene ends were 3 bases for V and 3 bases for J; bases not matched to a gene: 5. There are 16 residues in the CDR3. CDR1 is SGHRS and CDR2 is YFSETQ in the germline V gene. The CDR3 nucleotides are TGCGCCAGCAGCTCCCGGGACAGGGGGCGGACAGATACGCAGTATTTT. Translating gives CASSSRDRGRTDTQYF.

The chain recombines TRBV5-1 with TRBJ2-1; maybe TRBD2 (6 bases). The germline V gene encodes CDR1 SGHRS and CDR2 YFSETQ. Trimming stripped 2 bases from V and 4 bases from J, with 10 bases between. This CDR3 has 14 amino acids. CDR3 nucleotide sequence: TGCGCCAGCAGCTTAGGTAGCGGTTACAATGAGCAGTTCTTC. It yields the protein CASSLGSGYNEQFF.

This chain links TRBV5-1 with TRBJ2-7; 12 nucleotides align to TRBD1. The CDR3 is 16 residues long. J was trimmed by 6 bases and V by 4 bases; bases with no gene match: 11. Germline assignment: CDR1 SGHRS and CDR2 YFSETQ. The CDR3 DNA sequence: TGCGCCAGCAGCCTCTCACCGGGACAGGGGGCGACCGAGCAGTACTTC. This encodes CASSLSPGQGATEQYF.

This chain links TRBV7-8 with TRBJ1-3, with 7 positions matching TRBD1. CDR1 and CDR2 from the germline V gene are SGHVS and FQNEAQ. V lost 0 bases, J lost 0 bases, and 8 bases stayed unmatched. This CDR3 region has 18 residues. Here the CDR3 reads CASSLAMTGTSSGNTIYF. As DNA, the CDR3 is TGTGCCAGCAGCTTAGCCATGACAGGGACCTCCTCTGGAAACACCATATATTTT.

The rearrangement uses TRBV2 and TRBJ2-5; perhaps TRBD1 as D (6 bases). The CDR3 is made up of 15 amino acids. V lost 4 bases to trimming and J lost 4 bases, with 16 bases between them. Germline V lookup: CDR1 SNHLY, CDR2 FYNNEI. The CDR3 is CASSASTGTGETQYF. The CDR3 DNA reads as TGTGCCAGCAGTGCCAGCACAGGGACCGGAGAGACCCAGTACTTC.

This clone was seen a handful of times. V and J are TRBV9 and TRBJ2-7; TRBD1 matches 7 bases. The germline CDR1 and CDR2 sequences are SGDLS and YYNGEE. The CDR3 loop spans 16 amino acids. V shed 3 bases and J 5 bases; nucleotides not matched to a gene: 14. The CDR3 loop reads CASSAHRGPPKDEQYF. CDR3 nucleotides: TGTGCCAGCAGCGCTCACAGGGGACCCCCAAAAGACGAGCAGTACTTC.